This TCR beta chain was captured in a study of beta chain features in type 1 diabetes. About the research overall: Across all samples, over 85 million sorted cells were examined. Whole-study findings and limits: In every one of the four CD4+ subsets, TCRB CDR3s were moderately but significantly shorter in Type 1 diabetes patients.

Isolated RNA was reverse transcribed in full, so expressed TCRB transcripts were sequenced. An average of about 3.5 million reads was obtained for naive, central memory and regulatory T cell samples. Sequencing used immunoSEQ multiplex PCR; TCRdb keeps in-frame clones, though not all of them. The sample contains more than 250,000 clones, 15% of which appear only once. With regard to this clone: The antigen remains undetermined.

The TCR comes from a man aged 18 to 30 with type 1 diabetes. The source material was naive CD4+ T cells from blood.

DNA of the CDR3: TGTGCCAGTAGTATTCTGCAGGGGGCCTATGAGCAGTTCTTC. As protein: CASSILQGAYEQFF. V is TRBV19 and J is TRBJ2-1, with 8 positions matching TRBD1. The CDR3 loop spans 14 amino acids. The germline V gene has CDR1 LNHDA and CDR2 SQIVND (reference sequence). The V and J ends lost 3 bases and 8 bases, in that order; junction bases with no gene match: 6.